The TCR beta chain under discussion was sequenced for a study of blood T cell repertoires in COVID-19. Study-level information: Sources were T cells, B-cell-depleted T cells, or PBMCs; the material itself was cDNA or gDNA.

Data came from immunoSEQ multiplex PCR; TCRdb stores just in-frame clones and leaves some out. Counted here are more than 200,000 clones, 85% to 90% occurring once; the ten biggest clones make up approximately 3.7%. CDR3 length equals 14 residues. V gave up 0 bases and J gave up 4 bases, with 7 bases separating them. Per germline, CDR1 SGHNT and CDR2 YYREEE (reference sequence). This sequence originates from a woman aged 25 to 39 who had recovered from COVID-19. Sequenced material: PBMCs or T cells enriched from blood (not recorded which). The rearrangement joins TRBV5-4 to TRBJ1-4; D uncertain. The CDR3 sequence: CASSLGTNNEKLFF. Written as DNA, the CDR3 is TGTGCCAGCAGCTTGGGGACTAATAATGAAAAACTGTTTTTT.